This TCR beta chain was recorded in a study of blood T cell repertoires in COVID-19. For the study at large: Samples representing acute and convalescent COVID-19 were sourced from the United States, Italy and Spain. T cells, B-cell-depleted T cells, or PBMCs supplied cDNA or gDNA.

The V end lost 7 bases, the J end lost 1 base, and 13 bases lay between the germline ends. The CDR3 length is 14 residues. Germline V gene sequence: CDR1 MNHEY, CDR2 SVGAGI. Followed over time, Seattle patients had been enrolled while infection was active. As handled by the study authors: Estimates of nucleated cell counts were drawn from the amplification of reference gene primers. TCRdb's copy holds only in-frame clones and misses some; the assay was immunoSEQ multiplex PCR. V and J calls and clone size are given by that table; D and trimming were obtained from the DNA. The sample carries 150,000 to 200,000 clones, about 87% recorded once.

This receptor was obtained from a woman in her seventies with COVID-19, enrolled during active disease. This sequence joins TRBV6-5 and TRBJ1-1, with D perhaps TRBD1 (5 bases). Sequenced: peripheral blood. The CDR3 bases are TGTGCCAGCACCTTCTCGCAGGGGAACACTGAAGCTTTCTTT. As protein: CASTFSQGNTEAFF.